This T cell receptor beta chain stems from a study of T cell repertoires in cytomegalovirus infection. Background on the study: Researchers turned to recently identified HLA-C-restricted CMV epitopes as well as well-studied HLA-B-restricted ones.

As to this clonotype: Its antigen is not known.

Broader study findings: Ex vivo responses were dominated by HLA-C-restricted CMV-specific TCR beta clonotypes.

The CDR3 loop spans 14 amino acids. V shed 5 bases and J shed 3 bases, with 11 bases lying between them. The germline gives CDR1 SGHAT, CDR2 FQNNGV. A single record per CDR3 protein comes from TCRdb applying MiXCR to the reads. The sample records roughly 310,000 distinct CDR3 sequences, under 35% being singletons. The sequenced sample was cultured PBMCs, obtained from culture after CMV antigen stimulation. The clonotype originates from a human donor in good health (CMV status not recorded). Some clones in this sample may be carry-over from other donors' samples. The chain recombines TRBV11-2 with TRBJ1-3; no reliable D call. CDR3 nucleotide sequence: TGTGCCAGCAGCCCAAGGACCCGTGGAAACACCATATATTTT. It specifies CASSPRTRGNTIYF.